Following are 21 T cell receptor beta chains from one sample sequenced in a study of T cell responses to AZD1222 COVID-19 vaccine. TCRdb's table, derived via immunoSEQ multiplex PCR, lists solely in-frame clones and lacks some. The sample records 160,000 or so clones, roughly 90% being singletons. The sequenced sample was peripheral blood, obtained 28 days after the second AZD1222 dose. These receptors all come from an adult who received the AZD1222 COVID-19 vaccine.

CDR3: CATGTSGTYEQFF. CDR3 DNA sequence: TGTGCCACCGGGACTAGCGGGACCTATGAGCAGTTCTTC. J is TRBJ2-1 and V is TRBV25-1; 13 nucleotides match TRBD2. There are 13 residues in the CDR3. Unmatched junction bases numbered 5, after V lost 10 bases and J lost 8 bases. Germline V lookup: CDR1 MGHDK, CDR2 SYGVNS.

J is TRBJ1-1 and V is TRBV2, with 7 positions matching TRBD1. The V gene end was trimmed by 7 bases and the J gene end by 5 bases; junction bases not matched to a gene: 10. CDR3 length equals 14 residues. CDR1 is SNHLY and CDR2 is FYNNEI in the germline V gene. CDR3 sequence: CASNAVRGGTEAFF. The CDR3, as DNA: TGTGCCAGCAACGCCGTCAGGGGGGGGACTGAAGCTTTCTTT.

This chain links TRBV5-1 with TRBJ1-1, with D perhaps TRBD1 (5 bases). Germline CDR1 reads SGHRS; CDR2 reads YFSETQ. The CDR3 sequence is 15 residues long. V lost 0 bases and J lost 0, with 9 bases in between. CDR3 coding DNA: TGCGCCAGCAGCTTGGTGGTGGGGCTGAACACTGAAGCTTTCTTT. It specifies CASSLVVGLNTEAFF.

The genes are TRBV6-1 and TRBJ1-1, with D perhaps matching TRBD1 (5 bases). Deletions cut 1 base from V and 5 bases from J, with 14 bases between. Germline assignment: CDR1 MNHNS and CDR2 SASEGT. CDR3 length: 15 residues. CDR3 bases: TGTGCCAGCAGTGAAGAGGGGCGGGCGGGGACTGAAGCTTTCTTT. This gives the protein CASSEEGRAGTEAFF.

The rearrangement uses TRBV12-3 or TRBV12-4 and TRBJ2-1, with D unclear. Trimming took off 8 bases at V and 3 bases at J, with 8 bases between the two ends. There are 12 residues in the CDR3. CDR3 sequence reads: CASWTDYNEQFF. The CDR3 region has the DNA TGTGCCAGCTGGACGGACTACAATGAGCAGTTCTTC.

The chain links TRBV6-5 to TRBJ1-2; 7 bases fit TRBD1. The germline CDR1 and CDR2 sequences are MNHEY and SVGAGI. The CDR3 has 12 residues. V lost 4 bases, J lost 8 bases, and 4 bases stayed unmatched. The DNA of the CDR3 is TGTGCCAGCAGTTGGGACAGCTCCGGCTACACCTTC. Translation gives CASSWDSSGYTF.

V is TRBV6-6 and J is TRBJ1-2, with no clear D. The germline CDR1 and CDR2 sequences are MNHNY and SVGAGI (reference sequence). There are 15 residues in the CDR3. Trimming removed 7 bases from V and 5 bases from J, with 20 bases in between. CDR3 residues: CASKGGVEGRYGYTF. The CDR3 region has the DNA TGTGCCAGCAAAGGTGGGGTGGAGGGCCGGTATGGCTACACCTTC.

The genes are TRBV6-5 and TRBJ2-7, with a possible D match to TRBD1 (6 bases). The CDR3 runs 13 residues. Germline CDR1 and CDR2: MNHEY and SVGAGI. V was shortened by 6 bases and J by 3 bases, with 12 bases between the two germline ends. The CDR3 sequence: CASSLRGIYEQYF. CDR3 coding DNA: TGTGCCAGCAGCCTCAGGGGAATCTACGAGCAGTACTTC.

The chain links TRBV2 to TRBJ1-2; D ambiguous. With 7 bases removed from V and 2 bases from J, the gap between germline ends came to 8 bases. This CDR3 is built from 12 residues. Germline assignment: CDR1 SNHLY and CDR2 FYNNEI. This chain's CDR3 is CASIGLNYGYTF. The CDR3 DNA is TGTGCCAGCATAGGACTGAACTATGGCTACACCTTC.

This chain connects TRBV11-2 to TRBJ2-5; D is possibly TRBD2 (7 bases). This CDR3 is 15 amino acids long. The V and J ends lost 0 bases and 4 bases respectively, with 12 bases between them. Per the germline V gene, CDR1 is SGHAT and CDR2 is FQNNGV. CDR3 protein: CASSLDGGAAETQYF. The CDR3 DNA sequence: TGTGCCAGCAGCTTAGATGGGGGGGCCGCAGAGACCCAGTACTTC.

A single count supports this clone. The chain is built from TRBV7-8 and TRBJ1-2; weak D call: TRBD1 (5 bases). Trimming removed 5 bases at V and 0 bases at J, with 10 bases between. Germline values: CDR1 SGHVS, CDR2 FQNEAQ. The CDR3 covers 14 residues. This chain's CDR3 is CASSVDRANYGYTF. CDR3 DNA sequence: TGTGCCAGCAGCGTCGACAGAGCTAACTATGGCTACACCTTC.

The J gene is TRBJ1-3, the V gene TRBV15; D not resolved. Germline lookup yields CDR1 LNHNV and CDR2 YYDKDF (reference sequence). This CDR3 has 15 residues. Trimming removed 1 base from V and 3 bases from J, with 10 bases in between. In DNA form, the CDR3 reads TGTGCCACCAGCAGAGCTGGGGTTGGTGGAAACACCATATATTTT. It encodes CATSRAGVGGNTIYF.

This clone turned up a few times. The rearrangement uses TRBV5-1 and TRBJ1-4; 7 nucleotides line up with TRBD1. The germline CDR1 and CDR2 sequences are SGHRS and YFSETQ. CDR3 length: 15 residues. After removal of 2 bases from V and 5 bases from J, the junction contained 6 bases not matched to a gene. CDR3 nucleotide sequence: TGCGCCAGCAGCTTCTCGGCAGGGGGAAATGAAAAACTGTTTTTT. Protein product: CASSFSAGGNEKLFF.

The chain employs TRBV19 and TRBJ1-2, with D possibly being TRBD1 (5 bases). Germline CDR1 is LNHDA and CDR2 is SQIVND (reference sequence). The CDR3 spans 16 residues. Trimming shortened V by 9 bases and J by 2 bases, and 22 bases separated the two germline ends. This CDR3 is CASQMGGMGPNYGYTF. The CDR3 bases are TGTGCCAGCCAGATGGGCGGTATGGGGCCGAACTATGGCTACACCTTC.

The chain couples TRBV29-1 to TRBJ2-3; 8 nucleotides align to TRBD2. With V trimmed by 6 bases and J by 6 bases, 11 bases remained unmatched. Germline values: CDR1 SQVTM, CDR2 ANQGSEA. The CDR3 contains 14 residues. CDR3 sequence reads: CSVLGLVNEDTQYF. The CDR3 DNA reads TGCAGCGTCCTGGGACTAGTGAATGAGGATACGCAGTATTTT.

The CDR3 bases are TGTGCCAGCAGCGTAGTAGGGAGCGGGAGTCAGAATGAGCAGTTCTTC. Translated: CASSVVGSGSQNEQFF. The chain is built from TRBV9 and TRBJ2-1, with 8 bases matching TRBD2. The V segment lost 0 bases and the J segment 7 bases; nucleotides outside the gene matches: 9. The CDR3 length is 16 residues. Germline CDR1 and CDR2: SGDLS and YYNGEE.

The chain combines TRBV29-1 with TRBJ1-2; 9 bases align to TRBD1. Unmatched junction bases numbered 10, after V lost 4 bases and J lost 10 bases. There are 13 residues in the CDR3. CDR1 is SQVTM and CDR2 is ANQGSEA in the germline V gene. In DNA form, the CDR3 reads TGCAGCGTTGTCCACAGGGGGCAGGAGGTCTACACCTTC. Translation gives CSVVHRGQEVYTF.

The V gene is TRBV18, the J gene TRBJ1-1; 8 bases are a match to TRBD1. The CDR3 has 16 residues. The J segment lost 2 bases and the V segment lost 3 bases, leaving 8 bases of the junction unmatched. CDR1 is KGHSH, CDR2 LQKENI, per germline. As DNA, the CDR3 is TGTGCCAGCTCACCGAAGACAGGGGCGCCTAACACTGAAGCTTTCTTT. It encodes CASSPKTGAPNTEAFF.

The chain is built from TRBV19 and TRBJ2-5; D remains unclear. This CDR3 spans 15 amino acids. V lost 1 base to trimming and J lost 2 bases, with 11 bases between them. Germline CDR1 LNHDA, CDR2 SQIVND (reference sequence). The CDR3 DNA follows: TGTGCCAGTAGTATAGGGGGTTCGGCTCAAGAGACCCAGTACTTC. It encodes CASSIGGSAQETQYF.

The chain's CDR3 is CASSLAGTSYNEQFF. CDR3 in DNA: TGTGCCAGCAGCTTAGCGGGGACCTCCTACAATGAGCAGTTCTTC. The genes are TRBV7-2 and TRBJ2-1, with D perhaps TRBD1 or TRBD2 (5 bases each). V lost 0 bases, J lost 0 bases, and 6 bases lay in between. Germline loops: CDR1 SGHTA, CDR2 FQGNSA. The CDR3 loop spans 15 amino acids.

The chain carries TRBV9 and TRBJ2-5; TRBD2 agrees at 8 bases. The CDR3 length is 15 residues. Looked up from germline, CDR1 is SGDLS and CDR2 is YYNGEE. The V segment lost 2 bases and the J segment 2 bases; nucleotides outside the gene matches: 5. The CDR3 loop reads CASSVLSGRQETQYF. In nucleotides, the CDR3 is TGTGCCAGCAGCGTCCTGAGCGGGAGACAAGAGACCCAGTACTTC.